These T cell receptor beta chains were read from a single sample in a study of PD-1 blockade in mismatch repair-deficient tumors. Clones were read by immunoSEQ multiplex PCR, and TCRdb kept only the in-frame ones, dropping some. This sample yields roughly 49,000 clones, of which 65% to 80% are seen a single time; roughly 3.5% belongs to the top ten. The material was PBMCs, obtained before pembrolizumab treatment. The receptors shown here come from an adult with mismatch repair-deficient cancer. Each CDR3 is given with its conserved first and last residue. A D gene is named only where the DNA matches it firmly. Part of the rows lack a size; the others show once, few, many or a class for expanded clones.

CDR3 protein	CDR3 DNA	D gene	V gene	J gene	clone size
CASSLGPNDNEQFF	TGTGCCAGCAGCTTGGGACCGAACGACAATGAGCAGTTCTTC	.	TRBV5-6	TRBJ2-1	.
CASSSTDTQYF	TGTGCCAGCAGCTCCACAGATACGCAGTATTTT	.	TRBV7-6	TRBJ2-3	few
CASSLAASGGPYEQYF	TGTGCCAGCAGCTTAGCGGCTAGCGGAGGCCCCTACGAGCAGTACTTC	TRBD2	TRBV7-6	TRBJ2-7	.
CASSPPWDSNYGYTF	TGTGCCAGCTCACCCCCCTGGGACAGTAACTATGGCTACACCTTC	TRBD1	TRBV18	TRBJ1-2	.
CASRYRDRANYGYTF	TGTGCCAGCAGATACAGGGACAGGGCTAACTATGGCTACACCTTC	TRBD1	TRBV27	TRBJ1-2	.
CASSKEVSGGGFEQYF	TGTGCCAGCAGCAAAGAGGTCTCGGGGGGAGGCTTCGAGCAGTACTTC	.	TRBV21-1	TRBJ2-7	.
CASSTQREGRTDTQYF	TGTGCCAGTAGTACCCAGCGGGAGGGCCGGACAGATACGCAGTATTTT	TRBD2	TRBV19	TRBJ2-3	.
CASSPFGGSSYNEQFF	TGTGCCAGCAGCCCTTTTGGCGGGAGTTCCTACAATGAGCAGTTCTTC	TRBD2	TRBV7-2	TRBJ2-1	once
CASSANTGIYAYGYTF	TGTGCCAGCAGCGCCAATACAGGGATTTACGCCTATGGCTACACCTTC	.	TRBV9	TRBJ1-2	.
CASSGWGGDGDTQYF	TGTGCCAGCAGCGGATGGGGGGGAGACGGAGATACGCAGTATTTT	TRBD2	TRBV9	TRBJ2-3	.
CASSSTTHWAPKNIQYF	TGTGCCAGCAGTAGTACCACACACTGGGCCCCCAAAAACATTCAGTACTTC	.	TRBV11-3	TRBJ2-4	.
CASSWGQGATDIQYF	TGTGCCAGCAGCTGGGGACAGGGGGCGACGGACATTCAGTACTTC	TRBD1	TRBV11-1	TRBJ2-4	.
CASSEVLVGEQFF	TGTGCCAGCAGTGAAGTCCTTGTCGGTGAGCAGTTCTTC	.	TRBV6-1	TRBJ2-1	.
CASSLVSGTKNEKLFF	TGTGCCAGCAGCTTAGTATCCGGGACGAAGAATGAAAAACTGTTTTTT	.	TRBV7-9	TRBJ1-4	.
CATSRAGGANEKLFF	TGTGCCACCAGCAGAGCCGGAGGGGCTAATGAAAAACTGTTTTTT	.	TRBV15	TRBJ1-4	.
CAWSTGTPMGNEQFF	TGTGCCTGGAGCACCGGGACGCCGATGGGCAATGAGCAGTTCTTC	.	TRBV30	TRBJ2-1	.
CASSQTSGIADTQYF	TGTGCCAGCAGCCAGACTAGCGGGATCGCAGATACGCAGTATTTT	TRBD2	TRBV7-3	TRBJ2-3	once